This TCR beta chain emerged from a study of control samples from healthy donors and cancer patients. In its sample, this clone was seen a few times. The repertoire was sequenced with immunoSEQ multiplex PCR; TCRdb's copy has only in-frame clones and lacks some. The sample contains 100,000 to 150,000 clones, roughly 87% of which appear only once. Germline CDR1 and CDR2: ENHRY and SYGVKD. The CDR3 spans 15 residues. Trimming removed 0 bases at V and 0 bases at J, with 8 bases between. The sample taken for sequencing was blood. This receptor was taken from a man younger than 35 in good health. The V and J genes are TRBV10-3 and TRBJ1-2; D gene uncertain. Written as DNA, the CDR3 is TGTGCCATCAGTGAGTCTGTAACAGCTAACTATGGCTACACCTTC. This encodes CAISESVTANYGYTF.